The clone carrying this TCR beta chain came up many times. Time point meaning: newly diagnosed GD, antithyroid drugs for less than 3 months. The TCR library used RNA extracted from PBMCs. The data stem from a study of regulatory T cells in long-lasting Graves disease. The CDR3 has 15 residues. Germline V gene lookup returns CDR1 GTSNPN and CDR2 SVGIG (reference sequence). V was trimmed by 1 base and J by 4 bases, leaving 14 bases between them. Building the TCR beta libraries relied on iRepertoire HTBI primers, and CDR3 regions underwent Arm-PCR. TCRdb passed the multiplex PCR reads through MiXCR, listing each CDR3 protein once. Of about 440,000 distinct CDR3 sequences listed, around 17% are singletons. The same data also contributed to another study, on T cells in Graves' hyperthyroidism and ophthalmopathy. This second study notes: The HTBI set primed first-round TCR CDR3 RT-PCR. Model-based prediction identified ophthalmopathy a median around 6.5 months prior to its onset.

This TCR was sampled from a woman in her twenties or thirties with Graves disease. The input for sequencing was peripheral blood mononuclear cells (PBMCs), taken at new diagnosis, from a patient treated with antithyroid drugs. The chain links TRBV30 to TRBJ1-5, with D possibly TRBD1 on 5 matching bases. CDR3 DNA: TGTGCCTGGAGTGCAGGGTCCCTTTGGAATCAGCCCCAGCATTTT. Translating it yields CAWSAGSLWNQPQHF.